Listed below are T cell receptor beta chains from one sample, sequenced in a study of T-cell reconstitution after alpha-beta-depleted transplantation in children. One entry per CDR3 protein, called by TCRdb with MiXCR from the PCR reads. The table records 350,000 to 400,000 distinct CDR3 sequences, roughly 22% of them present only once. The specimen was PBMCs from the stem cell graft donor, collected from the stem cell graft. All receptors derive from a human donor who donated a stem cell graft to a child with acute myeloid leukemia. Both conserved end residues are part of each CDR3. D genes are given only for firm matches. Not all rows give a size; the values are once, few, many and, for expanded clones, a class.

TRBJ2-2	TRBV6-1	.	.	TGTGCCAGCAGTGCTCAGCCCACCCCGAACACCGGGGAGCTGTTTTTT	CASSAQPTPNTGELFF
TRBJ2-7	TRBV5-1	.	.	TGCGCCAGCTATAATAAGGCAGGGGACGAGCAGTACTTC	CASYNKAGDEQYF
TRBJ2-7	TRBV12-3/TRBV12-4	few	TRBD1	TGTGCCAGCACTGGGGACAGCTCCTACGAGCAGTACTTC	CASTGDSSYEQYF
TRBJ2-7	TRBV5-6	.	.	TGTGCCAGCAGCTTTGGCGAGCAGTACTTC	CASSFGEQYF
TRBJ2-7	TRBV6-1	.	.	TGTGCCAGCACCTTACGGGCAGAAATCTACGAGCAGTACTTC	CASTLRAEIYEQYF
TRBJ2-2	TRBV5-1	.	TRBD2	TGCGCCAGCAGCCCGGGTGGGACTAGCGGCTTTGGCGGGGAGCTGTTTTTT	CASSPGGTSGFGGELFF
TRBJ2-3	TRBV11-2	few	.	TGTGCCAGCAGCCAAGGGACAAGGACGCCGGATACGCAGTATTTT	CASSQGTRTPDTQYF
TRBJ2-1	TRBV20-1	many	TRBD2	TGCAGTGCTAGAGGGGGACTACTTGGAAATGAGCAGTTCTTC	CSARGGLLGNEQFF
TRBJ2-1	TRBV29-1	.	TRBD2	TGCAGCGTCGGATTCCGACTAGCGGACAATGAGGAGTTCTTC	CSVGFRLADNEEFF
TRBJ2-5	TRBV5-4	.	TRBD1	TGTGCCAGCAGTCCTGACAGGGACCAAGAGACCCAGTACTTC	CASSPDRDQETQYF
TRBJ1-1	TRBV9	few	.	TGTGCCAGCAGCGCCGGGGAGGGTACTGAAGCTTTCTTT	CASSAGEGTEAFF
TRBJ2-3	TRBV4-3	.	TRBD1	TGCGCCAGCAGCCAAGCTATCGGGACAGGGAGCACAGATACGCAGTATTTT	CASSQAIGTGSTDTQYF
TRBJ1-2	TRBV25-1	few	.	TGTGCCACCACCGGCGGAGACTATGGCTACACCTTC	CATTGGDYGYTF
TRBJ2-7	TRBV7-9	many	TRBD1	TGTGCCAGCAGCTTAGAATGGGACAGGGAGTACTTC	CASSLEWDREYF
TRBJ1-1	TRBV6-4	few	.	TGTGCCAGCTCGCCCCAGGCAGGGGCAAAGAACACTGAAGCTTTCTTT	CASSPQAGAKNTEAFF
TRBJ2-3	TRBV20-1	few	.	TGCAGTGCTTCAGGGTCCTCTAGCACAGATACGCAGTATTTT	CSASGSSSTDTQYF
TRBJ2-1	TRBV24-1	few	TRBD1	TGTGCCACCAGTGATTTAGGGGACAGTGAGCAGTTCTTC	CATSDLGDSEQFF
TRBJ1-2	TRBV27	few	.	TGTGCCAGCAGTTTAGGGGGGGCTGGCTACACCTTC	CASSLGGAGYTF
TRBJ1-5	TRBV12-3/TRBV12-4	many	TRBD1	TGTGCCAGCAGTTTGGACAGGGGAGGACGGCAGCCCCAGCATTTT	CASSLDRGGRQPQHF
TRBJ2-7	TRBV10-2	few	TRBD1	TGCGCCAGCAGTGCACCGGGACAGGGGTGGGAGCAGTACTTC	CASSAPGQGWEQYF
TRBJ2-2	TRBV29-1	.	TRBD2	TGCAGCGTTGTTGGGGGGGATCGTTTCACCGGGGAGCTGTTTTTT	CSVVGGDRFTGELFF
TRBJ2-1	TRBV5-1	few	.	TGCGCCAGCAAGGTCAGGACAAGCCCCCCTAATGAGCAGTTCTTC	CASKVRTSPPNEQFF
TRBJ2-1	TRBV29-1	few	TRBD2	TGCAGCGCCCTTAGCGGGGGCTACAATGAGCAGTTCTTC	CSALSGGYNEQFF
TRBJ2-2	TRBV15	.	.	TGTGCCACCAGCAGTAGGGTTGGGAACACCGGGGAGCTGTTTTTT	CATSSRVGNTGELFF
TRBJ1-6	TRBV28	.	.	TGTGCCAGCAGTTTGGCAGGGCCAGGCGGACCCCTCCACTTT	CASSLAGPGGPLHF
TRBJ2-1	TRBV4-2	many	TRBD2	TGTGCCAGCAACCCCGCGACTAGCGGGAGAGTCGGTGGCAATGAGCAGTTCTTC	CASNPATSGRVGGNEQFF
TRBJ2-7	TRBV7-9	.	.	TGTGCCAGCAGCTTAGATGCCAACACCTACGAGCAGTACTTC	CASSLDANTYEQYF
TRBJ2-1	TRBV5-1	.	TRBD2	TGCGCCAGCAGCTGGACGACTAGCAGCGATGAGCAGTTCTTC	CASSWTTSSDEQFF
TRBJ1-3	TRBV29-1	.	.	TGCAGCGTTGAAGCTGGGGCGTATGGAAACACCATATATTTT	CSVEAGAYGNTIYF
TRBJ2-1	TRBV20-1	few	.	TGCAGTGCTAGAGACTCCTTCGAAAGCTCCTACAATGAGCAGTTCTTC	CSARDSFESSYNEQFF
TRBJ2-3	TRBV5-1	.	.	TGCGCCAGCCAGATCGGGGGCCTAGATACGCAGTATTTT	CASQIGGLDTQYF
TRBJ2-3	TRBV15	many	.	TGTGCCACCAGCAGAGATCGTTGGCGGGACAGCACAGATACGCAGTATTTT	CATSRDRWRDSTDTQYF
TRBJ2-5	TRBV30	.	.	TGTGCCTGGAGTGTCAGGGTCCGAGAGACCCAGTACTTC	CAWSVRVRETQYF
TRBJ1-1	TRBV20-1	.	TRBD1	TGCAGTGCTAGCAGGGGGCACGGATTGAGCACTGAAGCTTTCTTT	CSASRGHGLSTEAFF
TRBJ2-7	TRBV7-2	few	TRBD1	TGTGCCAGCAGCTTTACAGGGGTTACCGGGTACGAGCAGTACTTC	CASSFTGVTGYEQYF
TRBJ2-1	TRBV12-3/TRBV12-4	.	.	TGTGCCAGCAGTTACTCAGGCCAGCACAATGAGCAGTTCTTC	CASSYSGQHNEQFF
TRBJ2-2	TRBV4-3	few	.	TGCGCCAGCAGCCAAGAGGCTAGGATCGGGGAGCTGTTTTTT	CASSQEARIGELFF
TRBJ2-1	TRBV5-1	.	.	TGCGCCAGCAGCTTGTCTAAGAGATACAATGAGCAGTTCTTC	CASSLSKRYNEQFF
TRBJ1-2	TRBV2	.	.	TGTGCCAGCCCGACGCGCGTGACTAACTATGGCTACACCTTC	CASPTRVTNYGYTF
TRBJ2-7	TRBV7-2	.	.	TGTGCCAGCAGCCTAAGGGGGGAGGTAGTCCCCCCCCACGAGCAGTACTTC	CASSLRGEVVPPHEQYF
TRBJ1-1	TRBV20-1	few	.	TGCAGTGCTCCCCCTGGCTTCACTGAAGCTTTCTTT	CSAPPGFTEAFF
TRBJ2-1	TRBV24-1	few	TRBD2	TGTGCCACCAGTGATTTGTCTAGACTAGCCGAAGAAGGCTCCTACAATGAGCAGTTCTTC	CATSDLSRLAEEGSYNEQFF
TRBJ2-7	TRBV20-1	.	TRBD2	TGCAGTGCTAGAGACGGGACTAGCGGGATGGGGTACTTC	CSARDGTSGMGYF
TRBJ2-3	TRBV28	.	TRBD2	TGTGCCAGCAATGACATCTTGCTCGGGACTAGCGGTACAGATACGCAGTATTTT	CASNDILLGTSGTDTQYF
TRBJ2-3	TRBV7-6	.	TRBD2	TGTGCTAGCAGCTCCCCCCAAAAAGCGGGAGGGCCGTGTTGGACGGGCACAGATACGCAGTATTTT	CASSSPQKAGGPCWTGTDTQYF
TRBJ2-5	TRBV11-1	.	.	TGTGCCAGCAGCCAGTCATTAGGAGAGACCCAGTACTTC	CASSQSLGETQYF